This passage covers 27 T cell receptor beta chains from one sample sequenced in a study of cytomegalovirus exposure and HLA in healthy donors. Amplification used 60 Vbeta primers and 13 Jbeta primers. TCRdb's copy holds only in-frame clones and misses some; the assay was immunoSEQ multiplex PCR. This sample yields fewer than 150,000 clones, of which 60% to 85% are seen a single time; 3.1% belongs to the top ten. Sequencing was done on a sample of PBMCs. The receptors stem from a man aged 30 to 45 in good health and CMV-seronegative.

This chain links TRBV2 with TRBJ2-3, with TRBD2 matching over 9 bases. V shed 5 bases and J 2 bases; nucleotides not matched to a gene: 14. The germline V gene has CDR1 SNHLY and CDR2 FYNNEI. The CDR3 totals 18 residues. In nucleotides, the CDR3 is TGTGCCAGCAGTTGGCTAGCGGGACCAAGGGAAAACACAGATACGCAGTATTTT. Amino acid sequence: CASSWLAGPRENTDTQYF.

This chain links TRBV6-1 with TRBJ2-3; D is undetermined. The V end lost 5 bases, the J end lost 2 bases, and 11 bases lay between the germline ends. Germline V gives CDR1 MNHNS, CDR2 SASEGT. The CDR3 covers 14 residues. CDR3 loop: CASSIPQLTDTQYF. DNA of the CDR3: TGTGCCAGCAGTATACCGCAACTCACAGATACGCAGTATTTT.

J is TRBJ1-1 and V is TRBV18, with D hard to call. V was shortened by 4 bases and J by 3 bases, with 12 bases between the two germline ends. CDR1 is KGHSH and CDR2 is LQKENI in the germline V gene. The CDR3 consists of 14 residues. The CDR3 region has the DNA TGTGCCAGCTCACTGGGGTCGAGGGACACTGAAGCTTTCTTT. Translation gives CASSLGSRDTEAFF.

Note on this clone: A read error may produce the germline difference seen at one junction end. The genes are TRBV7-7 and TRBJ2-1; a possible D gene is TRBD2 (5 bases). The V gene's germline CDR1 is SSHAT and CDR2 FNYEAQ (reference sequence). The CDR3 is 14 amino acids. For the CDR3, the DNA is TGTGCTAGCAGCTTAGCGCAGTCAGGCACTAGACAGTTCTTC. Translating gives CASSLAQSGTRQFF.

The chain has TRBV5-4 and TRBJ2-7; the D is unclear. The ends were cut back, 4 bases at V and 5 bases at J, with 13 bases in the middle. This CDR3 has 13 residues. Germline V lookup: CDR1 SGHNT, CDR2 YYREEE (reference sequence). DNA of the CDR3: TGTGCCAGCAGCGTCCCCCTGGCGGACGAGCAGTACTTC. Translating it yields CASSVPLADEQYF. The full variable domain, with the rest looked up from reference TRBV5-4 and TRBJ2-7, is ETGVTQSPTHLIKTRGQQVTLRCSSQSGHNTVSWYQQALGQGPQFIFQYYREEENGRGNFPPRFSGLQFPNYSSELNVNALELDDSALYLCASSVPLADEQYFGPGTRLTVT.

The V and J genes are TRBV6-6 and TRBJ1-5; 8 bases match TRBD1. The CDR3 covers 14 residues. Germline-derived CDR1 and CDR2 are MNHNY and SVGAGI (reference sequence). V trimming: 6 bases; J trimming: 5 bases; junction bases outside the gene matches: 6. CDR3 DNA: TGTGCCAGCAGAAAGGACAGGGAAGATCAGCCCCAGCATTTT. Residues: CASRKDREDQPQHF.

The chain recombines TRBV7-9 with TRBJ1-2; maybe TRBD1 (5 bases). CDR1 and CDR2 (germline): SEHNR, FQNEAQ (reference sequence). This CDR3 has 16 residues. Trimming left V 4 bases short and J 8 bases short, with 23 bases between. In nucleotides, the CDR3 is TGTGCCAGCAGCTCCCCTAATCCAGGGAGGAAGTGGGGCTACACCTTC. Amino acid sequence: CASSSPNPGRKWGYTF.

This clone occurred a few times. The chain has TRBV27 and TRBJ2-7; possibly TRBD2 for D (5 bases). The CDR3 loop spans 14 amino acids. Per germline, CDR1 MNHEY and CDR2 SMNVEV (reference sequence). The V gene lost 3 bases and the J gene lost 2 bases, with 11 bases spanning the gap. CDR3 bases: TGTGCCAGCAGTTTGTCCCCCGGGGCCTACGAGCAGTACTTC. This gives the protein CASSLSPGAYEQYF.

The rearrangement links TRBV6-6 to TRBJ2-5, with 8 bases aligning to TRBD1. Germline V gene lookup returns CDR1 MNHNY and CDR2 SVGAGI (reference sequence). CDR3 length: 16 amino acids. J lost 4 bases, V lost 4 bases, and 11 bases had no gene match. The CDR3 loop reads CASSSPGTGGRETQYF. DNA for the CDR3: TGTGCCAGCAGTTCTCCCGGGACAGGCGGCCGAGAGACCCAGTACTTC.

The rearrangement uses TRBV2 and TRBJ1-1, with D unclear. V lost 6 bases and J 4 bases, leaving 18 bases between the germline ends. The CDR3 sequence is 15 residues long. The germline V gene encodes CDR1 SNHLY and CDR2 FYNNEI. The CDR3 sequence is CASSVEPYGSTEAFF. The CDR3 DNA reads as TGTGCCAGCAGCGTCGAACCTTACGGGAGCACTGAAGCTTTCTTT.

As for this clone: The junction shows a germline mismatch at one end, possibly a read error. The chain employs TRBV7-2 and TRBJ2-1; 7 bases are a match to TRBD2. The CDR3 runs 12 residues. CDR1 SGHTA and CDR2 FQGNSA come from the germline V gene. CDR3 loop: CASSSQAGTRVF. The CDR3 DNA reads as TGTGCCAGCAGCTCTCAAGCGGGAACCCGAGTCTTC.

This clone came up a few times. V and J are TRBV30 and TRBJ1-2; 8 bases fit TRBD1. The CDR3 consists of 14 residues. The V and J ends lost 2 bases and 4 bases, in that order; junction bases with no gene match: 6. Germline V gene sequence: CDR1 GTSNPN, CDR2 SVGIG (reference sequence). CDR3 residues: CAWSLDRALYGYTF. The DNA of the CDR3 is TGTGCCTGGAGTTTGGACAGGGCGCTCTATGGCTACACCTTC.

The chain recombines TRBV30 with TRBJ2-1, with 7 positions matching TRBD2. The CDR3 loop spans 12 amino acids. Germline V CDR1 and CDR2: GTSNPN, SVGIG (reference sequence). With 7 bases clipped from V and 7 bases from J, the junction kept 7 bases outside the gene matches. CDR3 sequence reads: CAFFGRLNEQFF. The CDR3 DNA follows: TGTGCCTTCTTCGGGAGGCTGAATGAGCAGTTCTTC.

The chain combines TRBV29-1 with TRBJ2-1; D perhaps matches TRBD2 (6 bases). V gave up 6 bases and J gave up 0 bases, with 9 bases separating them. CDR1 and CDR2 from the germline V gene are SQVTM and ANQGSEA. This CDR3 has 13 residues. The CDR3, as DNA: TGCAGCGTGCGGGGCAGCTCCTACAATGAGCAGTTCTTC. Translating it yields CSVRGSSYNEQFF.

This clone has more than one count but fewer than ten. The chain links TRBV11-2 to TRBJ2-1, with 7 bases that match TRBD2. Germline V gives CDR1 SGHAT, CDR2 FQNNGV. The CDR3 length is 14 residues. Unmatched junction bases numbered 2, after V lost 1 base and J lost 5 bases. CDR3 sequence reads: CASSLGRENNEQFF. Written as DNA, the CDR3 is TGTGCCAGCAGCTTAGGGCGGGAGAACAATGAGCAGTTCTTC.

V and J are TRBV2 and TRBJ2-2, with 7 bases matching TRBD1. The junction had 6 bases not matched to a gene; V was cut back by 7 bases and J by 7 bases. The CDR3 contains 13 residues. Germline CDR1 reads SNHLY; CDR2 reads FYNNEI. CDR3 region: CASTTTGHGELFF. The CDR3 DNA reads TGTGCCAGCACCACGACAGGGCACGGGGAGCTGTTTTTT.

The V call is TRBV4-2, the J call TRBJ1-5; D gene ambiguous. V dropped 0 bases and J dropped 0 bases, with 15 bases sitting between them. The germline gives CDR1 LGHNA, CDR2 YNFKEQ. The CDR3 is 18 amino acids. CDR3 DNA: TGTGCCAGCAGCCAAGATCTTCCGGGTCTGTATAGCAATCAGCCCCAGCATTTT. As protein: CASSQDLPGLYSNQPQHF.

Here the CDR3 DNA reads TGTGCAACATGGGACAGACGACGGTTCTCTGGAAACACCATATATTTT. It translates to CATWDRRRFSGNTIYF. The chain links TRBV6-6 to TRBJ1-3, with TRBD1 matching 7 bases. Germline V gene lookup returns CDR1 MNHNY and CDR2 SVGAGI (reference sequence). This CDR3 region has 16 residues.

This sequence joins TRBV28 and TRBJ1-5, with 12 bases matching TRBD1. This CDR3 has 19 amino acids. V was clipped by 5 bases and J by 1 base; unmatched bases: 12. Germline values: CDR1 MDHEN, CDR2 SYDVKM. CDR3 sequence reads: CASSLPGQGAVLSNQPQHF. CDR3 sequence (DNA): TGTGCCAGCAGTCTCCCGGGACAGGGGGCTGTTTTGAGCAATCAGCCCCAGCATTTT. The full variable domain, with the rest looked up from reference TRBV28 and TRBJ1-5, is DVKVTQSSRYLVKRTGEKVFLECVQDMDHENMFWYRQDPGLGLRLIYFSYDVKMKEKGDIPEGYSVSREKKERFSLILESASTNQTSMYLCASSLPGQGAVLSNQPQHFGDGTRLSIL.

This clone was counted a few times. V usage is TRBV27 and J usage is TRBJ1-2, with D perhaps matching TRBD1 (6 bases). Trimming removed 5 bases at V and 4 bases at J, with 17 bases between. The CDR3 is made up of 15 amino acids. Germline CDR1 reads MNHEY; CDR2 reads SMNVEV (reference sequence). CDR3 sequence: CASSPGQPGSYGYTF. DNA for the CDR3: TGTGCCAGCAGTCCTGGACAGCCCGGATCCTATGGCTACACCTTC.

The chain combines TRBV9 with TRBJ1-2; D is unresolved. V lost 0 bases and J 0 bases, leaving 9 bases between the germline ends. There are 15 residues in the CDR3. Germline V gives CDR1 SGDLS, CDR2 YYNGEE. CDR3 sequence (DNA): TGTGCCAGCAGCGTAGCTGGACTAGCTAACTATGGCTACACCTTC. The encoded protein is CASSVAGLANYGYTF.

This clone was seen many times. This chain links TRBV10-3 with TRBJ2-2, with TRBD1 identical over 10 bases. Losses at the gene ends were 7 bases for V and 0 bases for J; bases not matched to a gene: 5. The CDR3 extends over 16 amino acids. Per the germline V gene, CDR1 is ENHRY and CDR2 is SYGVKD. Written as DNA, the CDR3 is TGTGCCATCAAGGCGGACAGGGGGTCGAACACCGGGGAGCTGTTTTTT. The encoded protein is CAIKADRGSNTGELFF.

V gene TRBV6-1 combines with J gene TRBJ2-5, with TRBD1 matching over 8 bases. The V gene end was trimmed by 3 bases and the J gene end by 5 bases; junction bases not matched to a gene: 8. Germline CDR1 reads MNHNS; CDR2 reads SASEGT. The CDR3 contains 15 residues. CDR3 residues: CASSEQGQGGETQYF. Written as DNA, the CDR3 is TGTGCCAGCAGTGAGCAAGGACAGGGCGGGGAGACCCAGTACTTC.

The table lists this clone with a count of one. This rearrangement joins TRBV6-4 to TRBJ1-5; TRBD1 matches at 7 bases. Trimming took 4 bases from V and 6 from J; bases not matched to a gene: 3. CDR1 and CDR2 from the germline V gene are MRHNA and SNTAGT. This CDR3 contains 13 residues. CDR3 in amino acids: CASSGQGGQPQHF. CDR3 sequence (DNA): TGTGCCAGCAGTGGACAGGGAGGTCAGCCCCAGCATTTT.

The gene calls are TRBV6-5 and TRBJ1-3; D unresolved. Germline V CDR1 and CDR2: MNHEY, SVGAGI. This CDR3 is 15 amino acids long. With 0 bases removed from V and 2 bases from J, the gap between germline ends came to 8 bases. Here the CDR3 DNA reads TGTGCCAGCAGTTACTCGAGCAGGCCTGGAAACACCATATATTTT. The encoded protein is CASSYSSRPGNTIYF.

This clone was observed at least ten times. The CDR3 nucleotides read TGTGCCAGCAGTGACCTGCGGACAGCGTACCAAGAGACCCAGTACTTC. Protein sequence: CASSDLRTAYQETQYF. This chain connects TRBV25-1 to TRBJ2-5, with D possibly TRBD1 on 6 matching bases. CDR3 length equals 16 residues. CDR1 is MGHDK, CDR2 SYGVNS, per germline. V lost 3 bases and J lost 0, with 14 bases in between.

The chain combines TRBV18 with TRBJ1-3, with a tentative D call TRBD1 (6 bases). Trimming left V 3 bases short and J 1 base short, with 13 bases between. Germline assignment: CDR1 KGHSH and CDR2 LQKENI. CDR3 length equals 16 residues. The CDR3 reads CASSPNHGTSGNTIYF. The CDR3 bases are TGTGCCAGCTCACCCAACCACGGGACATCTGGAAACACCATATATTTT.